A selection of T cell receptor beta chains follows, all from one sample in a study of Ad26.COV2.S vaccination and SARS-CoV-2 variants. Only in-frame clones appear in the TCRdb table, and some are missing; sequencing was by immunoSEQ multiplex PCR. The sample holds hundreds of thousands of clones; 80% to 90% are singletons and the top ten take around 3.6%. The source was peripheral blood, collected in a trial of Ad26.COV2.S vaccine versus placebo. The receptors come from a person between 18 and 59 years old who received the Ad26.COV2.S COVID-19 vaccine or a placebo. Both conserved end residues are part of each CDR3. D genes are given only for firm matches. Some rows have no size entry. The others give once, few or many, or a class for an expanded clone.

V gene	clone size	J gene	D gene	CDR3 DNA	CDR3 protein
TRBV3-1/TRBV3-2	.	TRBJ2-7	.	TGTGCCAGCAGCCAAATCCGCGAGCAGTACTTC	CASSQIREQYF
TRBV5-1	.	TRBJ2-7	.	TGCGCCAGCAGCTGGGGAGACAGGACCTACGAGCAGTACTTC	CASSWGDRTYEQYF
TRBV9	.	TRBJ2-3	TRBD2	TGTGCCAGCAGCGTGACTAGCGGGCAAGATACGCAGTATTTT	CASSVTSGQDTQYF
TRBV7-9	once	TRBJ1-2	TRBD1	TGTGCCAGCACCTTATCCTGGGACAGGGCATTCTATGGCTACACCTTC	CASTLSWDRAFYGYTF
TRBV24-1	.	TRBJ2-7	TRBD2	TGTGCCGGGGTTCGGGGGGAGTACTCCTACGAGCAGTACTTC	CAGVRGEYSYEQYF
TRBV30	.	TRBJ1-3	.	TGTGCCTGGAGTGCCTCTTCGAACACCATATATTTT	CAWSASSNTIYF
TRBV7-3	.	TRBJ2-1	TRBD2	TGTGCCAGCAGTGACACTAGCGGGGGGTCCCTTACCCGCTACAATGAGCAGTTCTTC	CASSDTSGGSLTRYNEQFF
TRBV15	.	TRBJ1-1	.	TGTGCCACCAGCAGAGATTTCCGATACAGGGACGACACTGAAGCTTTCTTT	CATSRDFRYRDDTEAFF
TRBV29-1	.	TRBJ1-2	.	TGCAGCGTTTGGGCCGGGAGGGAACGCTATGGCTACACCTTC	CSVWAGRERYGYTF
TRBV13	.	TRBJ1-3	.	TGTGCCAGCAGCTTAGGAGGAGGATATGGAAACACCATATATTTT	CASSLGGGYGNTIYF
TRBV19	.	TRBJ1-5	.	TGTGCCAGTAAGGGGCGGCCGGGGGCCTTAAATCAGCCCCAGCATTTT	CASKGRPGALNQPQHF
TRBV6-1	few	TRBJ2-7	.	TGTGCCAGCAGTGAACTGGAGTCGAGGTCCTACGAGCAGTACTTC	CASSELESRSYEQYF
TRBV12-5	.	TRBJ2-2	.	TGTGCTAGTGGTGCTTTGGGGCAGTCGAACACCGGGGAGCTGTTTTTT	CASGALGQSNTGELFF
TRBV2	few	TRBJ1-1	.	TGTGCCAGCAGGGTGGACCAGAACACTGAAGCTTTCTTT	CASRVDQNTEAFF
TRBV21-1	.	TRBJ1-2	.	TGTGCCAGCAGCACCGAGGGCTTCCCCCACTATGGCTACACCTTC	CASSTEGFPHYGYTF
TRBV2	few	TRBJ1-1	.	TGTGCCAGCGCCCGGGATCCGAACACTGAAGCTTTCTTT	CASARDPNTEAFF
TRBV3-1/TRBV3-2	.	TRBJ1-1	.	TGTGCCAGCAGCCGGGCAGCAAACACTGAAGCTTTCTTT	CASSRAANTEAFF
TRBV23-1	once	TRBJ1-4	.	TGCGCCAGCAGTCAATCCCCAGGGGCCGGTGAAACTAATGAAAAACTGTTTTTT	CASSQSPGAGETNEKLFF
TRBV30	.	TRBJ2-7	TRBD1	TGTGCCTGGAGTGCGGGACAGGGACCAAGCTTGTACGAGCAGTACTTC	CAWSAGQGPSLYEQYF
TRBV21-1	.	TRBJ1-5	.	TGTGCCAGCAGCAAAGCTTACCCCGGGAATGCTCAGCCCCAGCATTTT	CASSKAYPGNAQPQHF
TRBV11-2	.	TRBJ2-6	TRBD1	TGTGCCAGCAGCTTTCCCCGACAGGGGCAAGGGGCCAACGTCCTGACTTTC	CASSFPRQGQGANVLTF
TRBV9	once	TRBJ2-7	.	TGTGCCAGCAGCGTAGTAGGGACACCCTCCTCCGAGCAGTACTTC	CASSVVGTPSSEQYF
TRBV5-1	.	TRBJ2-5	TRBD1	TGCGCCAGCAGCTATGGGACAGCCAAAGAGACCCAGTACTTC	CASSYGTAKETQYF
TRBV7-2	.	TRBJ2-7	TRBD1	TGTGCCAGCAGCCAGGGACAGGGGTCCTACGAGCAGTACTTC	CASSQGQGSYEQYF